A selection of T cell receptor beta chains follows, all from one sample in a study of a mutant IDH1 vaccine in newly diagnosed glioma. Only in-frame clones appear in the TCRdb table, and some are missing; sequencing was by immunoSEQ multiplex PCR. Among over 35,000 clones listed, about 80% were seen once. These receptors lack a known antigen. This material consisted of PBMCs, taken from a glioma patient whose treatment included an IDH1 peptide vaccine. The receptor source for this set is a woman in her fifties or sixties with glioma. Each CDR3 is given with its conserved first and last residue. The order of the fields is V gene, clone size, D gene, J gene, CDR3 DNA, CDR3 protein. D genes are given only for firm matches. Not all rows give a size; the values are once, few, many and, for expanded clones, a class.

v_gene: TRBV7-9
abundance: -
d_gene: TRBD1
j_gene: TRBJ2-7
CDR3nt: TGTGCCAGCAGCGCCAAACCGGGACAGGGATACGAGCAGTACTTC
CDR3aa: CASSAKPGQGYEQYF

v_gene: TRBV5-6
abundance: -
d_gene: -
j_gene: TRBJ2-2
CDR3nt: TGTGCCAGCAGCTTCGATGGGACAAAGAACACCGGGGAGCTGTTTTTT
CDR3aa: CASSFDGTKNTGELFF

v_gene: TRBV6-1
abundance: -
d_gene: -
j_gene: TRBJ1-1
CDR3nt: TGTGCCAGCAGTGGACAGGCTCACACTGAAGCTTTCTTT
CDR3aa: CASSGQAHTEAFF

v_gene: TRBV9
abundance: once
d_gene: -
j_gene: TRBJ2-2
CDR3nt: TGTGCCAGCAGCGTAGGAATAGAGTACACCGGGGAGCTGTTTTTT
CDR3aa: CASSVGIEYTGELFF

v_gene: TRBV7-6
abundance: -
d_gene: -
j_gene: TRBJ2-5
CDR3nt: TGTGCCAGCAGTCGGACCGGAGGGGAGACCCAGTACTTC
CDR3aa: CASSRTGGETQYF

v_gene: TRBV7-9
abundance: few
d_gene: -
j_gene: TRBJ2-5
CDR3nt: TGTGCCAGCAGCTTAAATTCCGGGTACCAAGAGACCCAGTACTTC
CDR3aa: CASSLNSGYQETQYF

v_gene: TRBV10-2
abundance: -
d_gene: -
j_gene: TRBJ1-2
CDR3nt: TGCGCCAGCAGTTCCGACCCTGGGTATGGCTACACCTTC
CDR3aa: CASSSDPGYGYTF

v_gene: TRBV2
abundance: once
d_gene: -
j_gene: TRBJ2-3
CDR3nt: TGTGCCAGCCGTGCGGGCCCAAGCACAGATACGCAGTATTTT
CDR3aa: CASRAGPSTDTQYF

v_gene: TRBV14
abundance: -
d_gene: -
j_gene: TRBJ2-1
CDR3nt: TGTGCCAGCAGCCCGGGCACCCACAATGAGCAGTTCTTC
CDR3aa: CASSPGTHNEQFF

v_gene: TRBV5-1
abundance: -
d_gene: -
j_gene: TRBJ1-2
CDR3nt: TGCGCCAGCAGCTTGGGGGCAGAAAACTATGGCTACACCTTC
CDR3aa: CASSLGAENYGYTF

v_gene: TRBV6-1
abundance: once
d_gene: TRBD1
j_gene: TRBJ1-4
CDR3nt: TGTGCCAGCAGAGCCGGGACAGCGAATGAAAAACTGTTTTTT
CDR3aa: CASRAGTANEKLFF

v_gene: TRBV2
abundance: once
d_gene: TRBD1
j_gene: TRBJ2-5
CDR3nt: TGTGCCAGCAGAGCGGACAGGCTGACCCAAGAGACCCAGTACTTC
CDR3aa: CASRADRLTQETQYF

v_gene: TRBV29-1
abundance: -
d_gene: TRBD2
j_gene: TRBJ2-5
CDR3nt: TGCAGCGTTGAAGTCGGGGGGAATGGAGTAGGGACCCAGTACTTC
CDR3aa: CSVEVGGNGVGTQYF

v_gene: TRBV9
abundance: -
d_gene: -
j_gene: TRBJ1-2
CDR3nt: TGTGCCAGCAGCGTAGCGGACACTCCAAACTATGGCTACACCTTC
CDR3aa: CASSVADTPNYGYTF

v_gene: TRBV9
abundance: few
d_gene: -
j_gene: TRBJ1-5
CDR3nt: TGTGCCAGCAGCGTAGATGGGAGCAATCAGCCCCAGCATTTT
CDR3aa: CASSVDGSNQPQHF

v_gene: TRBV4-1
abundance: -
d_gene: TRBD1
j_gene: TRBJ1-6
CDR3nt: TGCGCCAGCAGCCAAGGAGGACAGGGGTATTCACCCCTCCACTTT
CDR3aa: CASSQGGQGYSPLHF

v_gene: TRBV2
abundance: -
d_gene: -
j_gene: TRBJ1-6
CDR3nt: TGTGCCAGCAGTGAATTGGAGGGGAATCACTCACCCCTCCACTTT
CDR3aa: CASSELEGNHSPLHF

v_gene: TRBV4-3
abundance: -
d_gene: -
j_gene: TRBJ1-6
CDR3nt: TGCGCCAGCAGCCTACGGCCGGGTAATTCACCCCTCCACTTT
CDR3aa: CASSLRPGNSPLHF

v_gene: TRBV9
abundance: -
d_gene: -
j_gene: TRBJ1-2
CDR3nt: TGTGCCAGCAGCCTTTTGATCGACCCTTCTAACTATGGCTACACCTTC
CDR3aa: CASSLLIDPSNYGYTF

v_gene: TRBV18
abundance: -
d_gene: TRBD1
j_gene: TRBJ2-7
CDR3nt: TGTGCCAGCTCACCCTCCCCCGGGACAGACACCTACGAGCAGTACTTC
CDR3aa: CASSPSPGTDTYEQYF

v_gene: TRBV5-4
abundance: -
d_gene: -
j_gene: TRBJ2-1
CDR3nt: TGTGCCAGCAGCTTGGCCCTAGGGGTAGTGGACAATGAGCAGTTCTTC
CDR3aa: CASSLALGVVDNEQFF

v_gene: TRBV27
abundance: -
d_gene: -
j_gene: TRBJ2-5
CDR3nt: TGTGCCAGCAGTTTTAAGGGATGGGAGACCCAGTACTTC
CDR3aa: CASSFKGWETQYF

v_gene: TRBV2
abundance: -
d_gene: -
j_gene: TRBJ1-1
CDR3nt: TGTGCCAGCAGTTATTCTCGGGAGACTGAAGCTTTCTTT
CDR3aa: CASSYSRETEAFF

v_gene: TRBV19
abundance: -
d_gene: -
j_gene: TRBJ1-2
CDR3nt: TGTGCCAGTACCCAGCCCCTGGACAGTTTTCGGGGCTACACCTTC
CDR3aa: CASTQPLDSFRGYTF

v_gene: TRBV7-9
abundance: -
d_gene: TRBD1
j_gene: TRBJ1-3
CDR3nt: TGTGCCAGCAGCTCGACAGGGTCTATAGTGGGTAACACCATATATTTT
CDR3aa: CASSSTGSIVGNTIYF

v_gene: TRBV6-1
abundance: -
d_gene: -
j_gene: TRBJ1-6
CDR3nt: TGTGCCAGCAGTGAAGAGTCACCCCTCCACTTT
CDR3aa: CASSEESPLHF

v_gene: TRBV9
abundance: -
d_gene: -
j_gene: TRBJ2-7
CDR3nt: TGTGCCAGCAGCGTAGGGACCCCCAATGACGAGGAGAAGTACTTC
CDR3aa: CASSVGTPNDEEKYF

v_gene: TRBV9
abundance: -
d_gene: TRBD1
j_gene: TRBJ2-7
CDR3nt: TGTGCCAGCAGTCCGACAGGGAGCCCGTCCTACGAGCAGTACTTC
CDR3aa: CASSPTGSPSYEQYF

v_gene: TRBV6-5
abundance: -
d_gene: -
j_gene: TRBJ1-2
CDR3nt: TGTGCCAGCAGTTCCCATCAGGGTGATGGCTACACCTTC
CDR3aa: CASSSHQGDGYTF

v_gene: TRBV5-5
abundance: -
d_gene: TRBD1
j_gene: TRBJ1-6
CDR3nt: TGTGCCAGCAGCTTGCTAGCGACAGGGAATTCACCCCTCCACTTT
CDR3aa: CASSLLATGNSPLHF

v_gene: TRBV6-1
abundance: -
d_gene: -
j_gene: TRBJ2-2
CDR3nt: TGTGCCAGCACCCCAGGACTCCCCGGGGAGCTGTTTTTT
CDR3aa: CASTPGLPGELFF

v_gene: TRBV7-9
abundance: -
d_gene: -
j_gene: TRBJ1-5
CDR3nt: TGTGCCAGCAGCTTGGGAGGTGGGGCTTGGCAGCCCCAGCATTTT
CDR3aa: CASSLGGGAWQPQHF

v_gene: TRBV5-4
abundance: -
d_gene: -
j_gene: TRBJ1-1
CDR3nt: TGTGCCAGCAGCCCTACCACCTACAGGGAGGGAACTGAAGCTTTCTTT
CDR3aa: CASSPTTYREGTEAFF

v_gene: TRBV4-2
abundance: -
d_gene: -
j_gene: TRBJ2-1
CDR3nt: TGTGCCAGCAGTCAAGATAGGCATGAGCAGTTCTTC
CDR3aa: CASSQDRHEQFF

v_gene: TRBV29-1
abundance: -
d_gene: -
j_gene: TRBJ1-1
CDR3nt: TGCAGCGTCCAAGTCACTGAAGCTTTCTTT
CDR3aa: CSVQVTEAFF

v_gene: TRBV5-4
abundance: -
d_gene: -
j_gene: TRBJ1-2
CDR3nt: TGTGCCAGCAGCTTTGGATTTGAATCGGGTAACTATGGCTACACCTTC
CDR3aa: CASSFGFESGNYGYTF

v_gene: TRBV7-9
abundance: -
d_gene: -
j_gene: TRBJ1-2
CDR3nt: TGTGCCAGCAGCTTAGAAGAGACATTTCGTGGCTACACCTTC
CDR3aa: CASSLEETFRGYTF

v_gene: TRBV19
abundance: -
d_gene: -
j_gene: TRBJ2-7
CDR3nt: TGTGCCAGTAGCCCAAATGGACCTTCTCCCTACGAGCAGTACTTC
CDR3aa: CASSPNGPSPYEQYF

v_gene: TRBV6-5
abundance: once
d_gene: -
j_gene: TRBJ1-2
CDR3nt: TGTGCCAGCAGTTACGGCGGGAACTATGGCTACACCTTC
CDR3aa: CASSYGGNYGYTF

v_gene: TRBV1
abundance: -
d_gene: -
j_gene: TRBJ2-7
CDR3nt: TGCACCAGCAGCTCTACCAGCGAGCAGTACTTC
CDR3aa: CTSSSTSEQYF